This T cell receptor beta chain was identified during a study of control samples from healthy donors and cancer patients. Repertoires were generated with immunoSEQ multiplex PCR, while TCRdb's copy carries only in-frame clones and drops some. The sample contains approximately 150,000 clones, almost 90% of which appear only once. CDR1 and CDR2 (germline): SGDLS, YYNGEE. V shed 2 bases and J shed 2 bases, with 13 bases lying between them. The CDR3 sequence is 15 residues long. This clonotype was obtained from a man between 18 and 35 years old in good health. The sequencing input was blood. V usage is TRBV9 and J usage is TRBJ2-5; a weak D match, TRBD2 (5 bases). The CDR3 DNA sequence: TGTGCCAGCAGCGTGGGTCAAGCGGTACAAGAGACCCAGTACTTC. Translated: CASSVGQAVQETQYF. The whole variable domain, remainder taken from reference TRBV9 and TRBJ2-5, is DSGVTQTPKHLITATGQRVTLRCSPRSGDLSVYWYQQSLDQGLQFLIQYYNGEERAKGNILERFSAQQFPDLHSELNLSSLELGDSALYFCASSVGQAVQETQYFGPGTRLLVL.